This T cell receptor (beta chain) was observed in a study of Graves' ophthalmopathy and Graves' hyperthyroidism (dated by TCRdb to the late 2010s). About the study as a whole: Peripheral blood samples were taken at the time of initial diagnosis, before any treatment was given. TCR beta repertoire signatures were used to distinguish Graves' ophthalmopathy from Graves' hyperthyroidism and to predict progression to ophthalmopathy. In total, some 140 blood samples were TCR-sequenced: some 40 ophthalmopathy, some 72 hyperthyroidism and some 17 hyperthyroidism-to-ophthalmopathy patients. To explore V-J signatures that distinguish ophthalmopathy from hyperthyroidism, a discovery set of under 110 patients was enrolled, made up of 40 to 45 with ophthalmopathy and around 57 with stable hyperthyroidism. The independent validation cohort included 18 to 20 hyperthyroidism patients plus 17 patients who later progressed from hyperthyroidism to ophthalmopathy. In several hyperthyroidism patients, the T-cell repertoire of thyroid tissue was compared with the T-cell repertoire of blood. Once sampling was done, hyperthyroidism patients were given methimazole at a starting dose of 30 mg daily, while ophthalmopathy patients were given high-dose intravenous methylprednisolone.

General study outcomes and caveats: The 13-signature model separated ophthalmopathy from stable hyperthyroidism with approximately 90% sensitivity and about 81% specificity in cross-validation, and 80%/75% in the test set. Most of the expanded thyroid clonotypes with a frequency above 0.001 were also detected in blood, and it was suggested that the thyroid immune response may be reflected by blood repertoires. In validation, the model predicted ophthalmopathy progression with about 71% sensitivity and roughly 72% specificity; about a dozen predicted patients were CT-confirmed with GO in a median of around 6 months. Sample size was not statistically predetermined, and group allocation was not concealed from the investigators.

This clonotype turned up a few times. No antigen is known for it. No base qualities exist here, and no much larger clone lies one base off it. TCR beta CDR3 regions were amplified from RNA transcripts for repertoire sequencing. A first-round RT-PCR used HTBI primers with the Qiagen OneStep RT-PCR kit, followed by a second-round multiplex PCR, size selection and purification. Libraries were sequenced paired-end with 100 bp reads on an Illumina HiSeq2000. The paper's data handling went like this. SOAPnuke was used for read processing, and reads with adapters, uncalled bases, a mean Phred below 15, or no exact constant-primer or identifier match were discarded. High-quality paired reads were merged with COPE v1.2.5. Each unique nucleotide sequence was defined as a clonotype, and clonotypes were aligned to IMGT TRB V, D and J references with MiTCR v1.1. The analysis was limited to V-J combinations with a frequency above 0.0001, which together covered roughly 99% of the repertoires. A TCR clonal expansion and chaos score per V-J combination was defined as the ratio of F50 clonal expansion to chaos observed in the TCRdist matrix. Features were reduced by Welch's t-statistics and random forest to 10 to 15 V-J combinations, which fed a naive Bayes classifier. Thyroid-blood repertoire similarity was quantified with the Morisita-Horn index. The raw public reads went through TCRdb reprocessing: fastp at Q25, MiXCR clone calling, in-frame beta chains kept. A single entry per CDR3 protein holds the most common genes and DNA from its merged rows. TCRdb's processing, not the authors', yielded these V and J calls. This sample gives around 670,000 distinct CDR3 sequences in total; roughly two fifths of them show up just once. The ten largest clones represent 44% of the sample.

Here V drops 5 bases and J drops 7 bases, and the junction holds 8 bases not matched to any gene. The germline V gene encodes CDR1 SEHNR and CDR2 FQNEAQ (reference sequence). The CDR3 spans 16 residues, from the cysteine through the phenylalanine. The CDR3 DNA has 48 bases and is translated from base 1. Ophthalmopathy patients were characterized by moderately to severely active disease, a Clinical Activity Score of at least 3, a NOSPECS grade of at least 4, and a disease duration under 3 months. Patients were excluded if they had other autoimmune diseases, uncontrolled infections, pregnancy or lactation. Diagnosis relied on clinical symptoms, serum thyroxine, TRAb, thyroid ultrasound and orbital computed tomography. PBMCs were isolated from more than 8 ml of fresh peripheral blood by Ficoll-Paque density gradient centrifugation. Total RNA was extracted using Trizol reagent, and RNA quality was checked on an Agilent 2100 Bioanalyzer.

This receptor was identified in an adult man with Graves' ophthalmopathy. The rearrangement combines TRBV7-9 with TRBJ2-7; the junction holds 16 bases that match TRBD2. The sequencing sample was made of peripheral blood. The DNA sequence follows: TGTGCCAGCAGCACCTATGGGACTAGCGGGAGGGATGAGCAGTACTTC. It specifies CASSTYGTSGRDEQYF.